The 8 T cell receptor beta chains reported below all come from one sample, sequenced in a study of cytomegalovirus exposure and HLA in healthy donors. Use of 60 Vbeta and 13 Jbeta primers characterized the PCR. TCRdb's table, derived via immunoSEQ multiplex PCR, lists solely in-frame clones and lacks some. In the table there are 90,000 to 120,000 clones, 76% of which are singletons. Sequenced sample: PBMCs. The receptors here all came from a woman aged 45-65 years in good health and CMV-seropositive.

The rearrangement joins TRBV11-3 to TRBJ2-1; 11 bases match TRBD2. The CDR3 has 15 residues. V shed 4 bases, J shed 5 bases, and the junction held 4 bases outside the gene matches. In germline, CDR1 is SGHNT, CDR2 YENEEA. The CDR3: CASSYGTSGHNEQFF. The CDR3 region has the DNA TGTGCCAGCAGCTACGGGACTAGCGGACACAATGAGCAGTTCTTC.

The chain has TRBV4-1 and TRBJ1-2, with D possibly matching TRBD1 (6 bases). Trimming cost V 0 bases and J 8 bases, with 19 bases left between them. CDR1 and CDR2 from the germline V gene are MGHRA and YSYEKL. This CDR3 comprises 16 residues. This CDR3 reads CASSQDRGGRHGGYTF. The CDR3 DNA reads TGCGCCAGCAGCCAAGATAGGGGGGGACGCCATGGGGGCTACACCTTC.

DNA for the CDR3: TGTGCCAGCTCGGGGACAGGGGGCTTGGTCGGACACACTGAAGCTTTCTTT. Residues: CASSGTGGLVGHTEAFF. This sequence joins TRBV18 and TRBJ1-1, with 12 bases fitting TRBD1. This CDR3 comprises 17 residues. With 6 bases clipped from V and 3 bases from J, the junction kept 11 bases outside the gene matches. The germline CDR1 and CDR2 sequences are KGHSH and LQKENI.

J is TRBJ2-1 and V is TRBV29-1; D gene uncertain. Trimming shortened V by 1 base and J by 15 bases, and 13 bases separated the two germline ends. Germline lookup yields CDR1 SQVTM and CDR2 ANQGSEA. The CDR3 contains 11 residues. This chain's CDR3 is CSVEVKPGRFF. The CDR3 DNA follows: TGCAGCGTTGAAGTCAAACCTGGGCGGTTCTTC.

This clone was observed a handful of times. The chain has TRBV9 and TRBJ1-4; D is perhaps TRBD1 (6 bases). Per the germline V gene, CDR1 is SGDLS and CDR2 is YYNGEE. V dropped 4 bases and J dropped 3 bases, with 10 bases sitting between them. The CDR3 length is 14 residues. The CDR3, as DNA: TGTGCCAGCAGCACAGGGTCGGCTAATGAAAAACTGTTTTTT. Translation gives CASSTGSANEKLFF.

The chain links TRBV29-1 to TRBJ2-3, with D possibly matching TRBD1 (6 bases). Germline V lookup: CDR1 SQVTM, CDR2 ANQGSEA. This CDR3 is built from 14 residues. Trimming removed 2 bases at V and 0 bases at J, with 9 bases between. In DNA, the CDR3 is TGCAGCGTTGAAAGACAGGCGAGCACAGATACGCAGTATTTT. Protein sequence: CSVERQASTDTQYF.

This clone was seen a handful of times. The rearrangement joins TRBV7-9 to TRBJ2-7; D uncertain. This CDR3 spans 11 amino acids. Germline V gives CDR1 SEHNR, CDR2 FQNEAQ (reference sequence). Trimming left V 3 bases short and J 7 bases short, with 7 bases between. CDR3 sequence: CASSFGPEQYF. The CDR3 DNA follows: TGTGCCAGCAGCTTTGGGCCAGAGCAGTACTTC.

The V gene is TRBV7-3, the J gene TRBJ1-1, with D possibly being TRBD1 (6 bases). Trimming removed 2 bases at V and 5 bases at J, with 12 bases between. Germline V gene lookup returns CDR1 SGHTA and CDR2 FQGTGA. CDR3 length: 14 amino acids. CDR3 in amino acids: CASSLQQGVTEAFF. CDR3 coding DNA: TGTGCCAGCAGCTTACAACAGGGAGTGACTGAAGCTTTCTTT.